This T cell receptor (beta chain) was captured in a study of naive and memory T cell subsets (dated by TCRdb to 2017 to 2019). Background for the entire study: The study applied an open-source, UMI-based TCR alpha and beta sequencing pipeline to sorted naive and memory peripheral blood T cell subsets. RNA was DNase-treated and reverse transcribed with TCR constant-region primers, mostly using SuperScript III. The results of the functional CMV T cell responses matched the IgG serology results in every case. Results and caveats for the whole study, not just this receptor: RNA-based TCR counts may be influenced by expression changes linked to T cell activation and differentiation. The repertoire findings for the naive and memory subsets could not be validated, as no ground truth was available. Gini index rose and Shannon and inverse Simpson diversity fell from naive through CM, EM and EMRA in both CD4 and CD8 cells. Single alpha or beta chain sequences, rather than paired alpha/beta receptors, were used to define clonotypes. A power law was followed by TCR abundance, with an exponent that differed between naive and memory subsets but was consistent across the three individuals. Following error correction, more than 95% of naive TCR sequences occurred only once, which made naive abundance distributions much steeper than those of memory subsets.

From a lookup of the germline V gene, CDR1 and CDR2 are SGHTA and FQGNSA. The CDR3 goes from the cysteine to the phenylalanine over 12 residues. Only the CDR3 part of the read is kept: 36 bases, read in frame from the first base. V sheds 1 base and J sheds 7 bases, leaving 7 bases between their ends. From the second PCR step on, the TCR alpha and beta chain libraries were amplified in separate reactions. The CMV status of each donor was determined by measuring IFNgamma production from CD4+ T cells after fresh PBMCs had been stimulated overnight with CMV viral lysate. Using Miltenyi beads, CD4 T cells were first positively selected, and CD8 T cells were then positively selected from the CD4-negative fraction. Cells were stained for CD3, CD4, CD8, CD45RA, CD27 and a live/dead dye and were sorted on a BD Aria II into four subsets based on CD45RA and CD27. Blood came from a few healthy volunteers, each fractionated into CD4 and CD8 T cells and then into four differentiation subsets. Approximately 0.13 L of peripheral blood was drawn per donor, and PBMC were isolated by Ficoll-Paque PLUS density-gradient centrifugation. Sorted cells were lysed in RLT buffer, after which RNA was extracted using a Qiagen RNeasy kit and stored at -80 degrees C.

Library method: UMI-ligation and nested PCR. The beta constant-region primer was an equimolar mix of two oligonucleotides covering both TRBC1 and TRBC2. T4 RNA ligase 1 ligated a single-stranded oligonucleotide carrying the SP2 primer and a 12-nucleotide UMI to the cDNA 3' end. The ligated cDNA went through four rounds of PCR with nested alpha and beta constant-region primers together with the SP2 primer. The ligation reaction was kept at 16 degrees C for roughly 18-24 hours. PCR2 was usually performed as a SYBR Green qPCR and halted at a preset threshold so that over-amplification would not occur. All purifications after the first were performed with Agencourt AMPure XP magnetic beads. Libraries were quantified by Qubit and checked on a TapeStation, with a main peak expected near 650 bp. The pooled libraries were sequenced on an Illumina MiSeq using v2 2x251 paired-end kits, which usually yielded 1-2 million reads per sample. Each sample library was pooled at roughly 4.1 nM, and about 5-7.5% PhiX was included to improve cluster recognition. Per the authors' processing: FASTQ reads processed by Demultiplexor were assigned V and J genes by Decombinator through tag matching that tolerated a single base-pair mismatch. UMIs were used by Collapsinator to correct both sequencing errors and frequency errors arising from PCR heterogeneity. TCRs were translated and CDR3s were extracted from the conserved cysteine to the FGXG phenylalanine by CDR3Translator, with non-productive sequences being flagged. Gini, Shannon entropy and inverse Simpson indices were calculated on repertoires subsampled to equal numbers of UMI-defined TCRs. Power-law fits to clonotype abundance distributions were performed by maximum likelihood within the linear range. For one naive CD8 sample, the pipeline and MIGEC produced similar UMI counts, unique TCR numbers and clonal distributions. Repertoires were searched for around 7,300 CMV-associated CDR3 sequences compiled from VDJdb and a published dataset. Using fastp at Q25 and MiXCR, TCRdb reprocessed the public reads and kept productive beta chains. Every distinct CDR3 protein forms one entry, paired with its most common genes and DNA. In this record, the V and J calls reflect TCRdb's handling and not the investigators' own analysis. Within this sample are 70,000 to 95,000 distinct CDR3 sequences, with roughly 7% of them counted one time only. The biggest ten clones account for more than 1.5% of the sample.

With respect to this clonotype: The antigen it recognizes is unknown. No much larger clonotype is one base removed from it; base qualities were not supplied.

The chain was built from TRBV7-2 and TRBJ2-5, with the D gene too uncertain to name. Source material: central memory CD4+ T cells from blood. The meaning of the sample's cell subset or site label: central memory, CD45RA- CD27+. The source is a human donor in good health. The bases read TGTGCCAGCAGCTTAGGTGGTTGGACCCAGTACTTC. Translation gives CASSLGGWTQYF.